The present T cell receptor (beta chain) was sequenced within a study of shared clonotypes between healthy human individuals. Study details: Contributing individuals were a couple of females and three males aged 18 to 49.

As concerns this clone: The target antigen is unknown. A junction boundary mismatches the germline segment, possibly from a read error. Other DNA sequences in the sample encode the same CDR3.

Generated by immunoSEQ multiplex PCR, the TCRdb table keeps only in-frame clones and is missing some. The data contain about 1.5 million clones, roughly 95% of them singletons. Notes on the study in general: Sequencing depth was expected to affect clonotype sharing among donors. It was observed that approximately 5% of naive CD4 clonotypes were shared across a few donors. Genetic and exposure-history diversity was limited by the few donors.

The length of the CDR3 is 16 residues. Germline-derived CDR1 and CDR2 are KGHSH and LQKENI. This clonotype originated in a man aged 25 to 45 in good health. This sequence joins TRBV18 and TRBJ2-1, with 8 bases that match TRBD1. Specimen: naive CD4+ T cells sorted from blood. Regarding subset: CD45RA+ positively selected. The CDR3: CASSPLGQGSYNEQFF. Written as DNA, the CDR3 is TGTGCCAGCTCACCACTCGGACAGGGTTCCTATAATGAGCAGTTCTTC.